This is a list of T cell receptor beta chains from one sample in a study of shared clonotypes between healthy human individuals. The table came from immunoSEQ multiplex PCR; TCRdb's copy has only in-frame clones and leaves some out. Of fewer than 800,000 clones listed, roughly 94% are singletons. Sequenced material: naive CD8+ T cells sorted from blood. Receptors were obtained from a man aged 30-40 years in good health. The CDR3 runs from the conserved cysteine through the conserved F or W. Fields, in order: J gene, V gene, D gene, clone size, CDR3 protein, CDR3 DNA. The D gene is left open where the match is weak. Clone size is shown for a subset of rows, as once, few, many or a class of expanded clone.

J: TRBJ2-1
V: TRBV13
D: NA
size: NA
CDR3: CASSLASTNEQFF
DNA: TGTGCCAGCAGCTTGGCGTCTACCAATGAGCAGTTCTTC

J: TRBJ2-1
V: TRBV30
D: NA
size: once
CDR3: CAWSGGEGPYNEQFF
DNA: TGTGCCTGGTCCGGAGGAGAAGGACCCTACAATGAGCAGTTCTTC

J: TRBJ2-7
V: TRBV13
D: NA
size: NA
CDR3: CASSLAGSPYEQYF
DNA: TGTGCCAGCAGCTTAGCGGGCAGTCCCTACGAGCAGTACTTC

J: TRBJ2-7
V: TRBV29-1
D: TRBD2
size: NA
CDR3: CSVEAGLAEGPYEQYF
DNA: TGCAGCGTTGAAGCGGGACTAGCGGAAGGCCCCTACGAGCAGTACTTC

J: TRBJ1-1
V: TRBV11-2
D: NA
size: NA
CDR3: CASSLAPGTEAFF
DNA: TGTGCCAGCAGCTTAGCCCCCGGCACTGAAGCTTTCTTT

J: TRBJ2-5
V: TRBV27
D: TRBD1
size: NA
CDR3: CASSSDLGQEETQYF
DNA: TGTGCCAGCAGTTCCGACTTAGGACAGGAAGAGACCCAGTACTTC

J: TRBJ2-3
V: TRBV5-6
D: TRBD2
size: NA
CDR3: CASSTSGGVFTDTQYF
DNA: TGTGCCAGCAGCACCTCGGGAGGCGTCTTCACAGATACGCAGTATTTT

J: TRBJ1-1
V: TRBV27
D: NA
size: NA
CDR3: CASRDSMNTEAFF
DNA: TGTGCCAGCAGGGACAGCATGAACACTGAAGCTTTCTTT

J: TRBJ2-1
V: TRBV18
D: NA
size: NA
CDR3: CASSEDAYNEQFF
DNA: TGTGCCAGCTCAGAGGATGCCTACAATGAGCAGTTCTTC

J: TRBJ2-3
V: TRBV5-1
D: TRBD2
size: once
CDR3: CASSPHGGGTDTQYF
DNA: TGCGCCAGCAGCCCGCATGGCGGGGGGACAGATACGCAGTATTTT

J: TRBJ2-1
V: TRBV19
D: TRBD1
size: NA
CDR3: CASSTRTGITSNEQFF
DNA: TGTGCCAGTAGTACCAGGACAGGGATCACATCCAATGAGCAGTTCTTC

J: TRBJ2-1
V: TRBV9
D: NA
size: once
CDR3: CASSAVIGPNEQFF
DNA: TGTGCCAGCAGCGCCGTCATTGGTCCCAATGAGCAGTTCTTC

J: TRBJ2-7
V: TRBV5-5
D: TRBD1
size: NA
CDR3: CASSFGSGQGTYEQYF
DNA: TGTGCCAGCAGCTTCGGTTCCGGACAGGGAACCTACGAGCAGTACTTC

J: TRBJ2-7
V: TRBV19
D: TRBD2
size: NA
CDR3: CASSIAGGNDEQYF
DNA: TGTGCCAGTAGTATAGCGGGAGGGAACGACGAGCAGTACTTC

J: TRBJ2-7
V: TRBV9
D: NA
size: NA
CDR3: CASSEGRLRYEQYF
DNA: TGTGCCAGCAGCGAGGGGAGGCTACGCTACGAGCAGTACTTC

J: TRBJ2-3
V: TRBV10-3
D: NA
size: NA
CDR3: CAISELITDTQYF
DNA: TGTGCCATCAGTGAATTGATCACAGATACGCAGTATTTT

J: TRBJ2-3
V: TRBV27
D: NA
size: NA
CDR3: CASTPVIEGTDTQYF
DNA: TGTGCCAGCACCCCAGTCATTGAGGGCACAGATACGCAGTATTTT

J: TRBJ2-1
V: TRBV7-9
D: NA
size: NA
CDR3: CASSSPDGHNEQFF
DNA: TGTGCCAGCAGCTCCCCGGACGGACACAATGAGCAGTTCTTC

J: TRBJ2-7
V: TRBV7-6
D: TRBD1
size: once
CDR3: CASSTRDRPYEQYF
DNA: TGTGCCAGCAGCACTCGGGACAGACCCTACGAGCAGTACTTC

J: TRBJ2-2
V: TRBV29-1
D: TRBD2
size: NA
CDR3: CSGIGGRSSGELFF
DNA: TGCAGCGGCATCGGCGGGAGGAGTTCCGGGGAGCTGTTTTTT

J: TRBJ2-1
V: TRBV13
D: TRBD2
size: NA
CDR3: CASSLRAGDNEQFF
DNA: TGTGCCAGCAGCCTCCGAGCGGGAGACAATGAGCAGTTCTTC

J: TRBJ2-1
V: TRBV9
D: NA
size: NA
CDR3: CATGGASYNEQFF
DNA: TGTGCCACCGGCGGGGCCTCCTACAATGAGCAGTTCTTC

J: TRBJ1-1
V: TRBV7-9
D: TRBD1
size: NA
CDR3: CASSFPGQGVVDTEAFF
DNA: TGTGCCAGCAGCTTTCCGGGACAGGGGGTAGTTGACACTGAAGCTTTCTTT

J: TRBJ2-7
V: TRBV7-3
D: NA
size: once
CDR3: CASSSENRVEQYF
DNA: TGTGCCAGCAGCTCGGAAAACAGGGTAGAGCAGTACTTC

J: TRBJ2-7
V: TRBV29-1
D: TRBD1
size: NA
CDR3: CSVAGKDRSYEQYF
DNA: TGCAGCGTTGCGGGAAAGGACAGGAGCTACGAGCAGTACTTC

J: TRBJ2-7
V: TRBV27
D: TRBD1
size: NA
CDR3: CASSWTGGIDEQYF
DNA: TGTGCCAGCAGTTGGACAGGGGGCATCGACGAGCAGTACTTC

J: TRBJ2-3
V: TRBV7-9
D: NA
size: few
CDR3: CASSLAADTQYF
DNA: TGTGCCAGCAGCTTAGCGGCAGATACGCAGTATTTT

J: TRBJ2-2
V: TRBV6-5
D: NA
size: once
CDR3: CAAYEDSGELFF
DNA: TGTGCCGCCTACGAGGATTCCGGGGAGCTGTTTTTT

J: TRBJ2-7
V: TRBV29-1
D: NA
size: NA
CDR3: CSVEDKTGSLEQYF
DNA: TGCAGCGTTGAAGATAAAACAGGGAGTTTGGAGCAGTACTTC

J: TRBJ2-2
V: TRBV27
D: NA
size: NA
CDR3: CASSFGAPNTGELFF
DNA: TGTGCCAGCAGTTTTGGGGCCCCGAACACCGGGGAGCTGTTTTTT

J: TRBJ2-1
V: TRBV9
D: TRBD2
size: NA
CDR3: CASSVEASGSYEQFF
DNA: TGTGCCAGCAGCGTAGAGGCTAGCGGGAGTTATGAGCAGTTCTTC

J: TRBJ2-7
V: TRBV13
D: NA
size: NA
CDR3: CASEGQSSYEQYF
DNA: TGTGCCAGCGAGGGACAATCAAGCTACGAGCAGTACTTC

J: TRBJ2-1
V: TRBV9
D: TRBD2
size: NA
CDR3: CASSVGGGTSGTRDEQFF
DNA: TGTGCCAGCAGCGTGGGAGGCGGGACTAGCGGGACGAGGGATGAGCAGTTCTTC

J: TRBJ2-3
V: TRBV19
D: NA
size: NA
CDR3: CASSGGGGSYSDTQYF
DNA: TGTGCCAGTAGTGGAGGAGGGGGGAGCTACTCAGATACGCAGTATTTT

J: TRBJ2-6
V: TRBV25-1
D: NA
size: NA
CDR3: CASRVTQGAGANVLTF
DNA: TGTGCCAGCAGAGTGACGCAGGGAGCTGGGGCCAACGTCCTGACTTTC

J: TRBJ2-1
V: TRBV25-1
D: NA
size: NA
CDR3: CASSEYAGLGDEQFF
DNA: TGTGCCAGCAGTGAATATGCGGGCCTTGGGGATGAGCAGTTCTTC

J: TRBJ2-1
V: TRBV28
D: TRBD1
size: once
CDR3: CAVRGLANEQFF
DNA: TGTGCCGTCAGGGGGCTGGCTAATGAGCAGTTCTTC

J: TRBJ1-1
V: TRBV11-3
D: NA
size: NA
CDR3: CASSTPLGDTEAFF
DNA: TGTGCCAGCAGCACCCCCCTAGGGGACACTGAAGCTTTCTTT